The T cell receptor beta chain under discussion was sequenced for a study of type 1 regulatory T cells. Study-level information: This in vitro CD4 product, T-allo10, is enriched for Tr1 cells and alloantigen-specific.

Concerning this clonotype: Antigen unknown.

TCRdb passed the reads through MiXCR, listing each CDR3 protein once. The repertoire holds about 14,000 distinct CDR3 sequences, with 12% to 15% as singletons. The J segment lost 2 bases and the V segment lost 5 bases, leaving 6 bases of the junction unmatched. The CDR3 is 16 residues long. Germline V CDR1 and CDR2: LNHDA, SQIVND (reference sequence). Material: cultured T cells, either the whole culture or a sorted T cell fraction (not recorded which). The TCR sequence derives from a human donor in good health. This chain uses TRBV19 with TRBJ2-1, with TRBD2 identical over 10 bases. The CDR3 region has the DNA TGTGCCAGTAGTCGCGCTAGCGGGAGACCCTACAATGAGCAGTTCTTC. Its translation is CASSRASGRPYNEQFF.